Following are 17 T cell receptor beta chains from one sample sequenced in a study of T cells in Graves' hyperthyroidism and ophthalmopathy. RNA transcripts were the template for amplifying TCR beta CDR3 regions. HTBI primers drove first-round RT-PCR of the TCR CDR3. TCRdb recomputed calls from the multiplex PCR reads with MiXCR, one row per CDR3 protein. The data contain about 420,000 distinct CDR3 sequences, approximately 14% of them singletons. The sequenced material came from blood. These receptors all stem from a woman aged 18-35 years with Graves' hyperthyroidism.

V is TRBV11-2 and J is TRBJ2-3, with 7 bases aligning to TRBD2. The CDR3 totals 15 residues. The V gene's germline CDR1 is SGHAT and CDR2 FQNNGV. The trim removed 7 bases at V and 2 bases at J, leaving 9 bases unmatched. The CDR3 protein is CASNLAGVPTDTQYF. Written as DNA, the CDR3 is TGTGCCAGCAACCTCGCGGGAGTCCCCACAGATACGCAGTATTTT. Drawing the rest from reference TRBV11-2 and TRBJ2-3, the complete variable domain is EAGVAQSPRYKIIEKRQSVAFWCNPISGHATLYWYQQILGQGPKLLIQFQNNGVVDDSQLPKDRFSAERLKGVDSTLKIQPAKLEDSAVYLCASNLAGVPTDTQYFGPGTRLTVL.

This sequence joins TRBV11-2 and TRBJ2-7, with a tentative D call TRBD2 (6 bases). The germline gives CDR1 SGHAT, CDR2 FQNNGV. This CDR3 has 13 amino acids. Trimming pared 4 bases from V and 5 bases from J, leaving 12 bases between. The CDR3 DNA reads TGTGCCAGCAGCTCCCGGACTACACACGAGCAGTACTTC. Translation gives CASSSRTTHEQYF. The whole variable domain, filled in from reference TRBV11-2 and TRBJ2-7, reads EAGVAQSPRYKIIEKRQSVAFWCNPISGHATLYWYQQILGQGPKLLIQFQNNGVVDDSQLPKDRFSAERLKGVDSTLKIQPAKLEDSAVYLCASSSRTTHEQYFGPGTRLTVT.

This clonotype occurred many times. The chain carries TRBV5-8 and TRBJ1-4, with D possibly being TRBD1 (5 bases). CDR3 length: 13 amino acids. Trimming cost V 2 bases and J 10 bases, with 12 bases left between them. Germline lookup yields CDR1 SGHTS and CDR2 YDEGEE. The CDR3: CASSFGGLGKLFF. DNA of the CDR3: TGTGCCAGCAGCTTCGGGGGTCTTGGAAAACTGTTTTTT.

The V gene is TRBV29-1, the J gene TRBJ2-3; D perhaps matches TRBD1 (6 bases). Trimming removed 3 bases from V and 10 bases from J, with 11 bases in between. The germline CDR1 and CDR2 sequences are SQVTM and ANQGSEA. The CDR3 consists of 11 residues. In DNA, the CDR3 is TGCAGCGTTGAGGACAGAAGATCGCAGTATTTT. It encodes CSVEDRRSQYF.

V and J are TRBV7-9 and TRBJ1-4, with a possible D match to TRBD1 (6 bases). CDR3 length: 17 residues. CDR1 and CDR2 (germline): SEHNR, FQNEAQ (reference sequence). Trimming took 0 bases from V and 4 from J, leaving 15 bases between them. The CDR3, as DNA: TGTGCCAGCAGCTTAGCTTCCAGACAGGAAATTAATGAAAAACTGTTTTTT. This sequence encodes CASSLASRQEINEKLFF.

This clonotype was observed a few times. The chain combines TRBV4-1 with TRBJ1-1; D not certain. This CDR3 is built from 14 residues. V was cut by 1 base and J by 4 bases, with 10 bases left in between. Looked up from germline, CDR1 is MGHRA and CDR2 is YSYEKL. Here the CDR3 reads CASSQGPWSTEAFF. The DNA for the CDR3 is TGCGCCAGCAGCCAAGGACCGTGGTCCACTGAAGCTTTCTTT.

This clonotype has ten or more counts. The V call is TRBV7-2, the J call TRBJ2-3; tentatively, D is TRBD1 (6 bases). The CDR3 runs 18 residues. The germline V gene encodes CDR1 SGHTA and CDR2 FQGNSA. With 3 bases removed from V and 1 base from J, the gap between germline ends came to 20 bases. CDR3 bases: TGTGCCAGCAGCTTTCTAGTCCCAGGGGATTGGGGCACAGATACGCAGTATTTT. Translated, it gives CASSFLVPGDWGTDTQYF.

This clonotype was counted a single time. The conserved phenylalanine or tryptophan is not found at the CDR3 terminus, so this likely reflects a read error. V usage is TRBV15 and J usage is TRBJ1-4; weak D call: TRBD1 (5 bases). Trimming removed 0 bases from V and 7 bases from J, with 12 bases in between. This CDR3 is built from 15 residues. Germline V CDR1 and CDR2: LNHNV, YYDKDF (reference sequence). DNA for the CDR3: TGTGCCACCAGCAGAGACAGGGTACCTTCTGAAAAACTGTTTTCT. Its protein product is CATSRDRVPSEKLFS.

The V call is TRBV20-1, the J call TRBJ1-1; a possible D gene is TRBD1 (5 bases). Germline CDR1 reads DFQATT; CDR2 reads SNEGSKA (reference sequence). This CDR3 has 13 amino acids. The V gene lost 5 bases and the J gene lost 3 bases, with 13 bases spanning the gap. CDR3 amino acids: CSAWDRRYTEAFF. Here the CDR3 DNA reads TGCAGTGCTTGGGACCGAAGGTACACTGAAGCTTTCTTT.

This clonotype came up many times. The chain links TRBV20-1 to TRBJ2-1; 9 bases are a match to TRBD2. The germline CDR1 and CDR2 sequences are DFQATT and SNEGSKA (reference sequence). V was clipped by 2 bases and J by 9 bases; unmatched bases: 11. The CDR3 covers 15 residues. The CDR3 DNA follows: TGCAGTGCTAGACCCCCAGGCGGGAGGGCCGGTGAGCAGTTCTTC. Its translation is CSARPPGGRAGEQFF.

The chain uses TRBV19 and TRBJ2-1; 12 positions match TRBD2. Germline-derived CDR1 and CDR2 are LNHDA and SQIVND (reference sequence). The CDR3 is made up of 17 amino acids. V lost 6 bases, J lost 2 bases, and 8 bases stayed unmatched. DNA of the CDR3: TGTGCCAGTAGGATTGGAGCTAGCGGGGGGGCCTACAATGAGCAGTTCTTC. Protein product: CASRIGASGGAYNEQFF. Drawing the rest from reference TRBV19 and TRBJ2-1, the complete variable domain is DGGITQSPKYLFRKEGQNVTLSCEQNLNHDAMYWYRQDPGQGLRLIYYSQIVNDFQKGDIAEGYSVSREKKESFPLTVTSAQKNPTAFYLCASRIGASGGAYNEQFFGPGTRLTVL.

This clonotype came up many times. This chain connects TRBV20-1 to TRBJ2-7; 8 nucleotides line up with TRBD1. Looked up from germline, CDR1 is DFQATT and CDR2 is SNEGSKA (reference sequence). V trimming: 3 bases; J trimming: 6 bases; junction bases outside the gene matches: 13. CDR3 length equals 15 residues. CDR3 loop: CSASSTGAAVREQYF. The CDR3, as DNA: TGCAGTGCTAGTTCGACAGGGGCAGCTGTCCGCGAGCAGTACTTC.

There are many counts of this clonotype. The rearrangement joins TRBV27 to TRBJ1-5; 7 bases map to TRBD1. Germline CDR1 MNHEY, CDR2 SMNVEV (reference sequence). V dropped 3 bases and J dropped 3; count of bases not matched to a gene: 5. This CDR3 has 15 amino acids. The CDR3 region has the DNA TGTGCCAGCAGTTTTGGGACAGACGCCAATCAGCCCCAGCATTTT. It is translated as CASSFGTDANQPQHF.

The chain recombines TRBV11-2 with TRBJ2-1; 10 bases match TRBD2. The V gene's germline CDR1 is SGHAT and CDR2 FQNNGV. The J segment lost 4 bases and the V segment lost 5 bases, leaving 2 bases of the junction unmatched. This CDR3 region has 14 residues. This CDR3 reads CASSALAGYNEQFF. The CDR3 nucleotides read TGTGCCAGCAGCGCACTAGCGGGGTACAATGAGCAGTTCTTC.

This clonotype appeared many times. The genes are TRBV27 and TRBJ1-1; TRBD1 matches at 7 bases. The CDR3 extends over 15 amino acids. Germline CDR1 and CDR2: MNHEY and SMNVEV (reference sequence). Trimming removed 5 bases from V and 4 bases from J; junction bases left unmatched: 10. The chain's CDR3 is CASSPYRGISTEAFF. Written as DNA, the CDR3 is TGTGCCAGCAGTCCCTACAGGGGAATAAGCACTGAAGCTTTCTTT.

This chain joins TRBV5-1 and TRBJ2-1, with D tentatively TRBD1 or TRBD2 (6 bases each). The CDR3 spans 17 residues. Germline V lookup: CDR1 SGHRS, CDR2 YFSETQ. V lost 3 bases, J lost 0 bases, and 16 bases lay in between. The CDR3 nucleotides read TGCGCCAGCAGCTCTGGAGGGGGAGTCTTCTCCTACAATGAGCAGTTCTTC. Protein sequence: CASSSGGGVFSYNEQFF.

This clonotype appeared many times. The rearrangement links TRBV28 to TRBJ2-1, with 8 bases fitting TRBD1. The V segment lost 4 bases and the J segment 4 bases; nucleotides outside the gene matches: 12. The V gene's germline CDR1 is MDHEN and CDR2 SYDVKM. This CDR3 is 17 amino acids long. The CDR3 loop reads CASSYPLSRTGYNEQFF. The CDR3 DNA reads TGTGCCAGCAGTTACCCCCTAAGCCGGACAGGGTACAATGAGCAGTTCTTC.